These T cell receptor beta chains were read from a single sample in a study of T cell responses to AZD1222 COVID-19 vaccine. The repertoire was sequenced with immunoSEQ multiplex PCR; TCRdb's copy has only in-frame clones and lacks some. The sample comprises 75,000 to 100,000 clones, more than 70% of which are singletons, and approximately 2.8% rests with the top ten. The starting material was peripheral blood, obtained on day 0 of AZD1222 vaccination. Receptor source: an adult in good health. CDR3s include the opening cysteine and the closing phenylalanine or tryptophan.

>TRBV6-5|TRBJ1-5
CAGGEFNQPQHF
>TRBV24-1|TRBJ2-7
CATSQRSGWEQYF
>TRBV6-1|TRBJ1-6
CASSDFGNSPLHF
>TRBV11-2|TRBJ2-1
CASSATSNGEQFF
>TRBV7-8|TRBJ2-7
CASSSRYEQYF
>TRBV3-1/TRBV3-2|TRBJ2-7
CASSQDHGYEQYF
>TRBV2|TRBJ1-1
CATSKEAFF
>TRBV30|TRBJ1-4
CAWSDQTEKLFF
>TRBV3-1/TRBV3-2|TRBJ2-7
CASSETSGTYEQYF
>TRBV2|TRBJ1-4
CASSHYRLSNEKLFF
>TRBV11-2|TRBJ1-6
CASSFQGQSSYNSPLHF
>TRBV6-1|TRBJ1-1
CASRQDIISTEAFF
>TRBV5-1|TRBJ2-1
CASSSGTSSVNEQFF
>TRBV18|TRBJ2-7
CASSPSTGGTYEQYF
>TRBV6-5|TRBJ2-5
CASSLYRGETQYF
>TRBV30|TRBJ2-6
CAWETGRRLSGANVLTF
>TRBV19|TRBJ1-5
CASSSDRRTYSNQPQHF
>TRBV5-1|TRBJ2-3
CASSRGGTPSTDTQYF
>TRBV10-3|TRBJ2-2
CAIRPGQGWTGELFF
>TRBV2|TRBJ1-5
CASSETIQPQHF